This T cell receptor beta chain originates from a study of shared clonotypes between healthy human individuals. In regard to this clone: Its antigen is not identified.

CDR3 length: 18 amino acids. Germline lookup yields CDR1 MNHEY and CDR2 SMNVEV (reference sequence). The V end was cut by 2 bases, the J end by 5 bases, with 24 bases between. Study-wide results and caveats: Limitation of the genetic and exposure-history diversity represented came from the few donors.

CD8 cells regarded as naive lacked CD45RO, were positively chosen for CCR7, and omitted terminally differentiated effector memory CD45RA+ cells. There were only Caucasian adults among the donors, and all lived in Nashville, Tennessee. Sorted-subset replicate PCRs used about 200 ng of genomic DNA. This amount corresponded to approximately 30,000 T cell genomes. The data were produced by immunoSEQ multiplex PCR, yet TCRdb's version contains in-frame clones alone and is incomplete. The sample carries roughly 2,000,000 clones, about 95% recorded once. The rearrangement joins TRBV27 to TRBJ2-5; tentative D call: TRBD1 (5 bases). The sequencing input was naive CD8+ T cells sorted from blood. The clonotype originates from a man between 18 and 29 years old in good health. The CDR3 loop is CASSLISVGQGNVETQYF. The CDR3 DNA reads as TGTGCCAGCAGTTTAATATCGGTAGGGCAGGGAAATGTGGAGACCCAGTACTTC.